The clone carrying this T cell receptor (beta chain) was counted only a few times. Germline CDR1 is SEHNR and CDR2 is FQNEAQ (reference sequence). The CDR3 consists of 16 residues. With 2 bases clipped from V and 5 bases from J, the junction kept 10 bases outside the gene matches. These data come from a study of blood T cell repertoires in COVID-19. Some clones are missing from TCRdb's copy, which holds only in-frame ones; the method was immunoSEQ multiplex PCR. Of approximately 150,000 clones in the sample, around 90% were seen once. Material for sequencing was peripheral blood. The J gene is TRBJ1-1, the V gene TRBV7-9; TRBD1 matches at 8 bases. This sequence was found in a human donor in a cohort sampled during active COVID-19. The CDR3 DNA follows: TGTGCCAGCAGCTTACCTACAGGGGGTAGGGGAACTGAAGCTTTCTTT. Translation gives CASSLPTGGRGTEAFF.